This is a list of T cell receptor beta chains from one sample in a study of CD8 T cells in ankylosing spondylitis. TCRdb reprocessed the 5' RACE reads via MiXCR and lists one record per CDR3 protein. The data contain 150,000 to 200,000 distinct CDR3 sequences, roughly 18% of them singletons. Sequencing was done on a sample of blood, either unsorted or a sorted T cell fraction (not recorded which). All receptors derive from a male donor aged 5 to 29 with ankylosing spondylitis or in good health (not recorded which). CDR3s include the opening cysteine and the closing phenylalanine or tryptophan. The D gene is left open where the match is weak. Some rows have no size entry. The others give once, few or many, or a class for an expanded clone.

abundance,v_gene,len,d_gene,j_gene,CDR3nt,CDR3aa
many,TRBV7-9,12,NA,TRBJ1-1,TGTGCCAGCGGGACGGAAGGTCCTGAAGCTTTCTTT,CASGTEGPEAFF
many,TRBV5-1,15,NA,TRBJ1-2,TGCGCCAGCAGCTTGTCGGCGGGTTCTAGCTATGGCTACACCTTC,CASSLSAGSSYGYTF
NA,TRBV28,16,TRBD1,TRBJ2-2,TGTGCCAGCAGTTTGGTGACAGGGATCTTTCCCGGGGAGCTGTTTTTT,CASSLVTGIFPGELFF
many,TRBV11-2,18,TRBD2,TRBJ2-2,TGTGCCAGCAGCAAAAGACTAGCGGGAGGGCCGGGCACCGGGGAGCTGTTTTTT,CASSKRLAGGPGTGELFF
NA,TRBV29-1,13,NA,TRBJ2-7,TGCAGCGTTGGCGGGGCAGGTTCCTACGAGCAGTACTTC,CSVGGAGSYEQYF
NA,TRBV27,15,TRBD1,TRBJ1-1,TGTGCCAGCAGTCTAGAAGGGACAGTGAACACTGAAGCTTTCTTT,CASSLEGTVNTEAFF
once,TRBV29-1,12,TRBD1,TRBJ2-2,TGCAGCATTGACAGGGGCGGCGGGGAGCTGTTTTTT,CSIDRGGGELFF
NA,TRBV6-5,17,NA,TRBJ2-1,TGTGCCAGCAGTCCCCACCCGATTGGTATAGGTGACAATGAGCAGTTCTTC,CASSPHPIGIGDNEQFF
many,TRBV24-1,15,NA,TRBJ2-3,TGTGCCACCAGTGACCCAAGCGGCCACACAGATACGCAGTATTTT,CATSDPSGHTDTQYF
many,TRBV6-5,17,TRBD2,TRBJ2-1,TGTGCCAGCAGGGGGGGACCCGGGACTAGTTTCTACAATGAGCAGTTCTTC,CASRGGPGTSFYNEQFF
many,TRBV7-2,17,TRBD2,TRBJ2-7,TGTGCCAGCAGCTACGCGGGGGGACTTGGCGAAATCTACGAGCAGTACTTC,CASSYAGGLGEIYEQYF
many,TRBV20-1,13,NA,TRBJ2-3,TGCAGTGCTCGCGGGGACGGCACAGATACGCAGTATTTT,CSARGDGTDTQYF
many,TRBV4-1,16,TRBD2,TRBJ2-2,TGCGCCAGCAGCCAACCAGCGGGAAATCGCCACGGGGAGCTGTTTTTT,CASSQPAGNRHGELFF
many,TRBV7-6,13,NA,TRBJ1-2,TGTGCCAGCAGCCCCTCCGGGGGGTATGGCTACACCTTC,CASSPSGGYGYTF
many,TRBV7-6,18,TRBD2,TRBJ2-1,TGTGCCAGCAGTCCTCTTACTAGCGGGAGGCCCTCCTACAATGAGCAGTTCTTC,CASSPLTSGRPSYNEQFF
many,TRBV5-1,18,TRBD1,TRBJ2-1,TGCGCCAGCAGCTTGATTATACTAGGGACAGGGGCGTCCAATGAGCAGTTCTTC,CASSLIILGTGASNEQFF
many,TRBV5-1,15,TRBD1,TRBJ2-2,TGCGCCAGCAGCTGGACAGGGGGAGACACCGGGGAGCTGTTTTTT,CASSWTGGDTGELFF
once,TRBV20-1,13,TRBD1,TRBJ2-7,TGCAGTGCCCCCCGAGGACAGGGCGTCGAGCAGTACTTC,CSAPRGQGVEQYF
many,TRBV6-5,18,TRBD1,TRBJ2-6,TGTGCCAGCAGCCCCCGAGGACAGGGCCTCTCTGGGGCCAACGTCCTGACTTTC,CASSPRGQGLSGANVLTF
many,TRBV4-3,13,NA,TRBJ1-4,TGCGCCAGCAGCCAAGACGGTCGTGAAAAACTGTTTTTT,CASSQDGREKLFF
many,TRBV9,15,TRBD2,TRBJ2-1,TGTGCCAGCAGGCAAGGGCTAGCGGGAGTACATGAGCAGTTCTTC,CASRQGLAGVHEQFF
many,TRBV11-2,13,NA,TRBJ1-3,TGTGCCAGCAGAGTTTTTCGGGGAAACACCATATATTTT,CASRVFRGNTIYF
many,TRBV20-1,13,TRBD2,TRBJ2-1,TGCAGTGCGGGTAGCGGGAGGGTCAATGAGCAGTTCTTC,CSAGSGRVNEQFF
few,TRBV29-1,14,TRBD2,TRBJ2-7,TGCAGCTCGGGACTAGCGGGGAACTCCTACGAGCAGTACTTC,CSSGLAGNSYEQYF
many,TRBV11-2,18,NA,TRBJ2-1,TGTGCCAGCAGCTTAGTCGGGGTCAAACTAGAGTTCTACAATGAGCAGTTCTTC,CASSLVGVKLEFYNEQFF
many,TRBV4-3,14,NA,TRBJ2-7,TGCGCCAGCAGCCAAGGTATATCGCTATACGAGCAGTACTTC,CASSQGISLYEQYF
many,TRBV12-3/TRBV12-4,13,NA,TRBJ2-7,TGTGCCAGCAGTCAAGGGGCCATCTACGAGCAGTACTTC,CASSQGAIYEQYF
few,TRBV29-1,12,NA,TRBJ2-1,TGCAGCGCTCGCAGAGGACTACTTGAGCAGTTCTTC,CSARRGLLEQFF
many,TRBV6-6,15,NA,TRBJ2-6,TGTGCCAGCAGTTACCAGGGGAGTGGGGCCAACGTCCTGACTTTC,CASSYQGSGANVLTF
many,TRBV5-4,15,NA,TRBJ2-1,TGTGCCAGCAGCTTGGGAGGGGACGCTCGCGGTGAGCAGTTCTTC,CASSLGGDARGEQFF
many,TRBV5-1,11,NA,TRBJ2-1,TGTGCCAGCAGCTTAGACAATGAGCAGTTCTTC,CASSLDNEQFF
NA,TRBV2,13,TRBD1,TRBJ2-7,TGTGCCAGCAATGGACAGGCTACTATCGAGCAGTACTTC,CASNGQATIEQYF
few,TRBV5-1,19,TRBD2,TRBJ2-7,TGCGCCAGCAGCTATCGTTTGATAGCGGGAGCGGACCCAATCTACGAGCAGTACTTC,CASSYRLIAGADPIYEQYF
many,TRBV15,17,NA,TRBJ2-6,TGTGCCACCAGCAGATCCGACAGCCCCTCTGGGGCCAACGTCCTGACTTTC,CATSRSDSPSGANVLTF
many,TRBV29-1,15,TRBD2,TRBJ2-5,TGCAGCGTGGAAATCTTAGCGGGAGGGCCGGAGACCCAGTACTTC,CSVEILAGGPETQYF
many,TRBV7-9,16,TRBD1,TRBJ2-2,TGTGCCAGCAGCATACCGGGACAGGGGACCACCGGGGAGCTGTTTTTT,CASSIPGQGTTGELFF
many,TRBV10-3,13,TRBD1,TRBJ2-7,TGTGCCATCAGTGCAGGGACAGGACGTGAGCAGTACTTC,CAISAGTGREQYF
many,TRBV25-1,15,NA,TRBJ2-6,TGTGCCAGCAGTGCCGAGTTTGGAGGGGCCAACGTCCTGACTTTC,CASSAEFGGANVLTF
many,TRBV5-6,17,NA,TRBJ1-3,TGTGCCAGCAGCACGTTTCAAACAGGGTACTCTGGAAACACCATATATTTT,CASSTFQTGYSGNTIYF
many,TRBV27,13,NA,TRBJ2-1,TGTGCCAGCAGGTCTAGCGAATACAATGAGCAGTTCTTC,CASRSSEYNEQFF
many,TRBV5-1,15,TRBD1,TRBJ1-1,TGCGCCAGCAGCTTGTCGGCCACAGGGGTAGCTGAAGCTTTCTTT,CASSLSATGVAEAFF
many,TRBV20-1,17,TRBD2,TRBJ2-1,TGCAGTGCTGCGGGACTAGGGCACAGCAGCTCCTACAATGAGCAGTTCTTC,CSAAGLGHSSSYNEQFF
NA,TRBV5-1,14,NA,TRBJ2-3,TGCGCCAGCAGCTTGGAACGCGAAGTAGATACGCAGTATTTT,CASSLEREVDTQYF
many,TRBV2,14,NA,TRBJ1-4,TGTGCCAGCAGCACAGGAGCAACTAATGAAAAACTGTTTTTT,CASSTGATNEKLFF
few,TRBV4-2,18,TRBD2,TRBJ2-5,TGTGCCAGCAGCCAAGATTCCGACATCCGGGGGGGGCAAGAGACCCAGTACTTC,CASSQDSDIRGGQETQYF
NA,TRBV20-1,15,TRBD1,TRBJ2-7,TGCATTGCTAGAGCCCCGGGACAGGGGACCAACGAGCAGTACTTC,CIARAPGQGTNEQYF
many,TRBV7-2,15,NA,TRBJ2-7,TGTGCCAGCAGCTTTTCCGGGCGTAGGTCCTACGAGCAGTACTTC,CASSFSGRRSYEQYF
many,TRBV11-2,15,TRBD2,TRBJ2-1,TGTGCCAGCAGCTTATCGGGCGGGAGAACCGATGAGCAGTTCTTC,CASSLSGGRTDEQFF
many,TRBV10-2,15,NA,TRBJ2-2,TGCGCCAGCACCCCGCTAGGGGGGGTTTCCGGGGAGCTGTTTTTT,CASTPLGGVSGELFF
many,TRBV12-3/TRBV12-4,18,NA,TRBJ2-1,TGTGCCAGCAGTCGATCACCCGCACTAGCAGCGTCATACAATGAGCAGTTCTTC,CASSRSPALAASYNEQFF